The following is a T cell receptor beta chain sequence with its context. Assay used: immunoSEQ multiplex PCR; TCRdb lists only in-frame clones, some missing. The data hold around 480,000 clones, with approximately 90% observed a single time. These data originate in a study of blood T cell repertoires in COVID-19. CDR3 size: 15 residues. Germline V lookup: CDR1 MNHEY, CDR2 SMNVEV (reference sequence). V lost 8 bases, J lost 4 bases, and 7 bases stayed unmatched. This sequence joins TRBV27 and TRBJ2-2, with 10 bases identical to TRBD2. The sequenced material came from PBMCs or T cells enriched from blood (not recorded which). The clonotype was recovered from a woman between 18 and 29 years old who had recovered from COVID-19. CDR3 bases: TGTGCCAGCTGGTCTAGCGGGGGTTTCACCGGGGAGCTGTTTTTT. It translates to CASWSSGGFTGELFF.